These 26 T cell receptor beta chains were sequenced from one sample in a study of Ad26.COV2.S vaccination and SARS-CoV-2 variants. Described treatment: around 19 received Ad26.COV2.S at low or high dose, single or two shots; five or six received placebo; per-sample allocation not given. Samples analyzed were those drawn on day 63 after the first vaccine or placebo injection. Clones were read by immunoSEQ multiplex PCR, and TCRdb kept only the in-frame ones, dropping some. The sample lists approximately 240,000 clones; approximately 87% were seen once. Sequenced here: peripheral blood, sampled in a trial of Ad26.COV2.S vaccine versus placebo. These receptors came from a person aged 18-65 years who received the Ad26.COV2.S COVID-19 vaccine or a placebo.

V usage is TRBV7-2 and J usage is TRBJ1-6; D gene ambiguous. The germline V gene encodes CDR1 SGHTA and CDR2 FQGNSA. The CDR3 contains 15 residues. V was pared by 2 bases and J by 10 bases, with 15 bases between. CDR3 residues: CASSLKPPAGSPLHF. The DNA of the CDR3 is TGTGCCAGCAGCTTAAAGCCACCGGCTGGCTCACCCCTCCACTTT.

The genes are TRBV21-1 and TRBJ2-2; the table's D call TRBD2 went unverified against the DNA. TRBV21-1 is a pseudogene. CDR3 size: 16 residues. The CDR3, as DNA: TGTGCCAGCAGCACTACGGCTAGCGAGAACACCGGGGAGCTGTTTTTT. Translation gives CASSTTASENTGELFF.

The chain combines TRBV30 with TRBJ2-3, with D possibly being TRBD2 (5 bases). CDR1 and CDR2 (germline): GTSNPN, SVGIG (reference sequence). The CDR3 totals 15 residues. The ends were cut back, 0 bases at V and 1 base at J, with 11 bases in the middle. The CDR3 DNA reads TGTGCCTGGAGTGTCGGACTCGCTGGCACAGATACGCAGTATTTT. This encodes CAWSVGLAGTDTQYF.

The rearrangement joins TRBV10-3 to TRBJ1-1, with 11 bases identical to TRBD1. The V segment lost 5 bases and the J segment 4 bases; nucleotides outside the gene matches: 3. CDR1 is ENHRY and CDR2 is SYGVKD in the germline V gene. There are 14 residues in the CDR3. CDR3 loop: CAISSGTGGTEAFF. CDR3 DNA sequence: TGTGCCATCAGTTCCGGGACAGGGGGCACTGAAGCTTTCTTT.

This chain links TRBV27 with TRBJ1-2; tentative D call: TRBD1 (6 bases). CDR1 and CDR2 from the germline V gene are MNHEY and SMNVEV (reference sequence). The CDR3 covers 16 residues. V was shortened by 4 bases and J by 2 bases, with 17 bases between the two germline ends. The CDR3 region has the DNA TGTGCCAGCAGTTCCAGGGGTGGGGCAGGAAACTATGGCTACACCTTC. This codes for CASSSRGGAGNYGYTF.

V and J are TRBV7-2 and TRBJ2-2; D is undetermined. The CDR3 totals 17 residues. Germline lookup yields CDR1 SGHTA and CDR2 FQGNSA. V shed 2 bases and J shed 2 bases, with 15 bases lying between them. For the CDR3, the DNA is TGTGCCAGCAGCTTATTGGGGATCAGCTTCAACACCGGGGAGCTGTTTTTT. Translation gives CASSLLGISFNTGELFF.

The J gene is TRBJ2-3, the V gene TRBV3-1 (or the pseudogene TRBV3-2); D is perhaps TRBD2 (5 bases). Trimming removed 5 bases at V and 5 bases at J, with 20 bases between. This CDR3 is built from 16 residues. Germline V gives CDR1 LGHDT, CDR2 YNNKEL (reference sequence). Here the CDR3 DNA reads TGTGCCAGCAGCGTAGGGAGCCAGGCGGTTATAGATACGCAGTATTTT. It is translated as CASSVGSQAVIDTQYF.

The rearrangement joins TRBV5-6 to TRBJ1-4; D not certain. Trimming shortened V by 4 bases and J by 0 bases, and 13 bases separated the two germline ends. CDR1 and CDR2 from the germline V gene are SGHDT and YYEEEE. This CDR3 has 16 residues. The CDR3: CASSTTVDATNEKLFF. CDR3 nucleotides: TGTGCCAGCAGCACAACAGTAGACGCAACTAATGAAAAACTGTTTTTT.

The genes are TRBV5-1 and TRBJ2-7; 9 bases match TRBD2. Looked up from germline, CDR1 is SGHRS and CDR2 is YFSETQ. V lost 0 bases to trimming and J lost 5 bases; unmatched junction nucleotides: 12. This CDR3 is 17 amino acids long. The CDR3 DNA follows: TGCGCCAGCAGCTTGGATGGAGGCTTACTAGCGGGTCACGAGCAGTACTTC. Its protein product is CASSLDGGLLAGHEQYF. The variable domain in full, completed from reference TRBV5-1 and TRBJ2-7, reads KAGVTQTPRYLIKTRGQQVTLSCSPISGHRSVSWYQQTPGQGLQFLFEYFSETQRNKGNFPGRFSGRQFSNSRSEMNVSTLELGDSALYLCASSLDGGLLAGHEQYFGPGTRLTVT.

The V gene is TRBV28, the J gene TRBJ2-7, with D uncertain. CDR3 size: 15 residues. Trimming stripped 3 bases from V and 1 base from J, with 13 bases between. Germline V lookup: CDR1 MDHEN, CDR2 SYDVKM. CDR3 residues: CASSLLGSGSYEQYF. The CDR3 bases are TGTGCCAGCAGTTTGCTAGGGTCGGGTTCCTACGAGCAGTACTTC.

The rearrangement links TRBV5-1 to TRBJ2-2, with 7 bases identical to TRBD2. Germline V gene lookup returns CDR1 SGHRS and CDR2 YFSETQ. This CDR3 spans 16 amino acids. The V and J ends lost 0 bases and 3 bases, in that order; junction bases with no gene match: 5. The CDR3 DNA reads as TGCGCCAGCAGCTTGGAAAGCGGGACGTACACCGGGGAGCTGTTTTTT. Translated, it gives CASSLESGTYTGELFF. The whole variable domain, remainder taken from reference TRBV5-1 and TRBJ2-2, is KAGVTQTPRYLIKTRGQQVTLSCSPISGHRSVSWYQQTPGQGLQFLFEYFSETQRNKGNFPGRFSGRQFSNSRSEMNVSTLELGDSALYLCASSLESGTYTGELFFGEGSRLTVL.

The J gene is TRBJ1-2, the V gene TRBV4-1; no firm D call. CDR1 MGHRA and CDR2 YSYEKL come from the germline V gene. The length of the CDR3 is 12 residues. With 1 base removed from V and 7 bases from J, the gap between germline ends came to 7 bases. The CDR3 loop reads CASSQGGRGYTF. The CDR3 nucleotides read TGCGCCAGCAGCCAAGGTGGTCGTGGCTACACCTTC.

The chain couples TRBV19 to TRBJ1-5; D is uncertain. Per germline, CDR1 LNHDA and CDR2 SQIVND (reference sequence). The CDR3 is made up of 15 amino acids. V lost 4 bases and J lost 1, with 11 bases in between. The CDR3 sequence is CASSTHSGSNQPQHF. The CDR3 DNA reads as TGTGCCAGTAGTACACATTCGGGAAGCAATCAGCCCCAGCATTTT.

CDR3 loop: CASSLTGSYEQYF. The CDR3 DNA sequence: TGTGCCAGCAGCCTGACAGGGTCCTACGAGCAGTACTTC. The chain is built from TRBV5-6 and TRBJ2-7; 7 bases line up with TRBD1. V was clipped by 4 bases and J by 1 base; unmatched bases: 2. CDR1 and CDR2 (germline): SGHDT, YYEEEE. The CDR3 is made up of 13 amino acids.

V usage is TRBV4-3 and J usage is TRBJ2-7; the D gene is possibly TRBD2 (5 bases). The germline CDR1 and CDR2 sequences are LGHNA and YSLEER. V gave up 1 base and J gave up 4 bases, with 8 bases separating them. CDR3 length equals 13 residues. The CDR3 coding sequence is TGCGCCAGCAGCCAAGGGCTAGCTTACGAGCAGTACTTC. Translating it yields CASSQGLAYEQYF.

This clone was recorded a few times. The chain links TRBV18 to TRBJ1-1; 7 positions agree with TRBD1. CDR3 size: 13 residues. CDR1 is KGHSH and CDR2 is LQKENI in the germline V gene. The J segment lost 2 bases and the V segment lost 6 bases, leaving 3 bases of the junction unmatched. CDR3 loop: CASSGDRNTEAFF. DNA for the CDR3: TGTGCCAGCTCGGGGGACAGAAACACTGAAGCTTTCTTT.

The CDR3 reads CASSHLPTDTQYF. The CDR3 DNA follows: TGCGCCAGCAGCCATCTCCCCACAGATACGCAGTATTTT. This chain connects TRBV4-1 to TRBJ2-3; D remains ambiguous. The V end was cut by 3 bases, the J end by 2 bases, with 6 bases between. The V gene's germline CDR1 is MGHRA and CDR2 YSYEKL. The length of the CDR3 is 13 residues.

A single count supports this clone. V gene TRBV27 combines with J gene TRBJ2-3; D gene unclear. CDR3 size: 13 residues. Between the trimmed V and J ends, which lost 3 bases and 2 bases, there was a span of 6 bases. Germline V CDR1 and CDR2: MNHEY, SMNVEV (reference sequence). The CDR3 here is CASSFLSTDTQYF. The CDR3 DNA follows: TGTGCCAGCAGTTTCCTTTCCACAGATACGCAGTATTTT.

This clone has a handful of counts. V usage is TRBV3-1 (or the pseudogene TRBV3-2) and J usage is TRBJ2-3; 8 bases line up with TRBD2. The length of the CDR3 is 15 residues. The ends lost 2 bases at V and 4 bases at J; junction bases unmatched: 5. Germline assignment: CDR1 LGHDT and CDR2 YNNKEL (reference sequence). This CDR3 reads CASSQFSGSADTQYF. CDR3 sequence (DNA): TGTGCCAGCAGCCAATTCAGCGGGAGTGCAGATACGCAGTATTTT.

CDR3 bases: TGTGCCAGCAGTATACTAGCGGGGGTTACAGCCGGGGAGCTGTTTTTT. This codes for CASSILAGVTAGELFF. The V and J genes are TRBV2 and TRBJ2-2; 11 nucleotides line up with TRBD2. J gave up 6 bases and V 5 bases, and 8 bases lay outside the gene matches. Germline V gives CDR1 SNHLY, CDR2 FYNNEI. The CDR3 contains 16 residues. The full variable domain, rest sourced from reference TRBV2 and TRBJ2-2, is EPEVTQTPSHQVTQMGQEVILRCVPISNHLYFYWYRQILGQKVEFLVSFYNNEISEKSEIFDDQFSVERPDGSNFTLKIRSTKLEDSAMYFCASSILAGVTAGELFFGEGSRLTVL.

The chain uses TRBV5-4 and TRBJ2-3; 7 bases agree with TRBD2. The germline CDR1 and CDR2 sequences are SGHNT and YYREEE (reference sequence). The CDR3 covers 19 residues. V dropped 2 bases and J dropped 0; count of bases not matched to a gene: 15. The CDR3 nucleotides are TGTGCCAGCAGCTTAGGACCTAGCGGAGCGTCTTCTAGCACAGATACGCAGTATTTT. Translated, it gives CASSLGPSGASSSTDTQYF.

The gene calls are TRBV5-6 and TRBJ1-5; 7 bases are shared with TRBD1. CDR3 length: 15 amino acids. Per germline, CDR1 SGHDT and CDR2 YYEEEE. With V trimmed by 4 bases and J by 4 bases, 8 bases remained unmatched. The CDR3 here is CASSAGQLINQPQHF. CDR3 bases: TGTGCCAGCAGCGCGGGACAGCTAATAAATCAGCCCCAGCATTTT.

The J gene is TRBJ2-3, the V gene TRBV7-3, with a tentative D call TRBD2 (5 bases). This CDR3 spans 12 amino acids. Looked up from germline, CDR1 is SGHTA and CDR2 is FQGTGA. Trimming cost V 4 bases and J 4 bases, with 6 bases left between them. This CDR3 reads CASSSGSDTQYF. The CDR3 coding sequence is TGTGCCAGCAGCTCGGGGTCAGATACGCAGTATTTT.

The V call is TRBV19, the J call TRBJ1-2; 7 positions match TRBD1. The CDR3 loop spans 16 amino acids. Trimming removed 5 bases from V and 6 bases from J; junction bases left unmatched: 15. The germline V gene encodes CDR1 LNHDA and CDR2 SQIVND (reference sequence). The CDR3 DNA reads TGTGCCAGTAGTCTCAGACAGGGAGGTGGCACGCATGGCTACACCTTC. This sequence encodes CASSLRQGGGTHGYTF.

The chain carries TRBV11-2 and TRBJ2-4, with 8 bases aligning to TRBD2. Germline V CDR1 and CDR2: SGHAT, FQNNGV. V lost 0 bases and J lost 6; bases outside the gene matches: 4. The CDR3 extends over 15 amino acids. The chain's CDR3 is CASSLEAGARNIQYF. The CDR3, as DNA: TGTGCCAGCAGCTTAGAAGCGGGGGCCCGAAACATTCAGTACTTC.

CDR3 loop: CAWSRDRGPGETQYF. For the CDR3, the DNA is TGTGCCTGGAGTCGGGACAGGGGGCCTGGGGAGACCCAGTACTTC. J is TRBJ2-5 and V is TRBV30; TRBD1 agrees at 12 bases. Per germline, CDR1 GTSNPN and CDR2 SVGIG (reference sequence). This CDR3 comprises 15 residues. V lost 2 bases to trimming and J lost 5 bases; unmatched junction nucleotides: 6. Looking up the rest from reference TRBV30 and TRBJ2-5 gives the full variable domain: SQTIHQWPATLVQPVGSPLSLECTVEGTSNPNLYWYRQAAGRGLQLLFYSVGIGQISSEVPQNLSASRPQDRQFILSSKKLLLSDSGFYLCAWSRDRGPGETQYFGPGTRLLVL.